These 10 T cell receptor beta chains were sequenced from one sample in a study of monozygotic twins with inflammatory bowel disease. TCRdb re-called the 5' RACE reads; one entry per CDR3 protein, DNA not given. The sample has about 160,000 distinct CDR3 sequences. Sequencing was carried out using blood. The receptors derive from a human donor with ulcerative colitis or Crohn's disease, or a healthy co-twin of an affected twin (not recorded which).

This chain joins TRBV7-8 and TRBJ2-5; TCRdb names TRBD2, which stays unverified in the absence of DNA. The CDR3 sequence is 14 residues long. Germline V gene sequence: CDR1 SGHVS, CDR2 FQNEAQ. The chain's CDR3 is CASSLAGTSGSQYF.

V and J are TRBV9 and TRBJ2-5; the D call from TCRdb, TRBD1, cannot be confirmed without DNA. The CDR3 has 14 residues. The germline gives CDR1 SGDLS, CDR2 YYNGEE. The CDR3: CASSISPGQETQYF.

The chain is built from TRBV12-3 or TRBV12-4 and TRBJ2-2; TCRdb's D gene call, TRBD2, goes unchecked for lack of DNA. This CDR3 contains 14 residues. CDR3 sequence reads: CASSLLAGTGELFF.

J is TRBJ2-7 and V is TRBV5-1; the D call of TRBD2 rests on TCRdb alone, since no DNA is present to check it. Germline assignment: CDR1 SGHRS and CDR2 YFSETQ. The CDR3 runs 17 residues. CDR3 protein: CASSLEPPSGSSYEQYF. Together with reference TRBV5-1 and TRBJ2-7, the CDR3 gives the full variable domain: KAGVTQTPRYLIKTRGQQVTLSCSPISGHRSVSWYQQTPGQGLQFLFEYFSETQRNKGNFPGRFSGRQFSNSRSEMNVSTLELGDSALYLCASSLEPPSGSSYEQYFGPGTRLTVT.

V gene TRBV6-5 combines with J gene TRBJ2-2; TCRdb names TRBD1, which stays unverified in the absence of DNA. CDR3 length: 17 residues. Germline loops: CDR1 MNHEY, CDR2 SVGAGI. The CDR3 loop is CASSYSKHRGRFGELFF.

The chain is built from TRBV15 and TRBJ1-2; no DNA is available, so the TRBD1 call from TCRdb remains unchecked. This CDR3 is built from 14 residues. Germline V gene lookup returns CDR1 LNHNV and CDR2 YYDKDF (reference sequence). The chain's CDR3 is CATSRDQQGRGYTF.

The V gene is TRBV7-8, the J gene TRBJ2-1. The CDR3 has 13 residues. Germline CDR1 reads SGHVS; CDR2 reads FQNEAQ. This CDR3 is CASSLALDGEQFF.

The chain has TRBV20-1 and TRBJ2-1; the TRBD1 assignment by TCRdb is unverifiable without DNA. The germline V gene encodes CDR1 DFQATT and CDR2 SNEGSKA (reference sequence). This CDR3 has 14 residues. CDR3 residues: CSAPSWGHDNEQFF.

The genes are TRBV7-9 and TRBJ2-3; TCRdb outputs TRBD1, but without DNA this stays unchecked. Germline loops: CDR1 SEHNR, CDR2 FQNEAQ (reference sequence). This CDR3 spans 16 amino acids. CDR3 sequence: CASSLAGSPKGDTQYF.

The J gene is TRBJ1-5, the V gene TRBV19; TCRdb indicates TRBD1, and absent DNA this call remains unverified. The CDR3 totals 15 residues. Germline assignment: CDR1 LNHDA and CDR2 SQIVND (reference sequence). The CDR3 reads CASSTQGTGNQPQHF.